The 10 T cell receptor beta chains below were found in one sample sequenced in a study of T cell responses to AZD1222 COVID-19 vaccine. The repertoire was sequenced with immunoSEQ multiplex PCR; TCRdb's copy has only in-frame clones and lacks some. The sample has around 100,000 clones, nearly 90% seen once. The sample in question was peripheral blood, obtained 28 days after the second AZD1222 dose. The receptors originated from an adult who received the AZD1222 COVID-19 vaccine.

V usage is TRBV7-9 and J usage is TRBJ1-1, with D hard to call. The CDR3 sequence is 17 residues long. V was trimmed by 3 bases and J by 5 bases, leaving 22 bases between them. CDR1 and CDR2 (germline): SEHNR, FQNEAQ (reference sequence). Written as DNA, the CDR3 is TGTGCCAGCAGCTTGGTGGGCGGACTCCTTCGAGAGACTGAAGCTTTCTTT. This translates into CASSLVGGLLRETEAFF.

The chain has TRBV7-9 and TRBJ2-1, with D maybe TRBD2 (5 bases). The CDR3 covers 15 residues. Germline loops: CDR1 SEHNR, CDR2 FQNEAQ (reference sequence). V was trimmed by 3 bases and J by 4 bases, leaving 13 bases between them. The CDR3 reads CASSLDFSLYNEQFF. CDR3 sequence (DNA): TGTGCCAGCAGCTTGGACTTCTCTCTTTACAATGAGCAGTTCTTC.

The chain is built from TRBV5-4 and TRBJ1-6; 8 bases agree with TRBD1. The CDR3 is 15 amino acids. CDR1 and CDR2 (germline): SGHNT, YYREEE (reference sequence). Unmatched junction bases numbered 7, after V lost 1 base and J lost 10 bases. CDR3 sequence: CASSLLGQGESPLHF. In DNA form, the CDR3 reads TGTGCCAGCAGCTTGCTTGGACAGGGAGAATCACCCCTCCACTTT.

V and J are TRBV18 and TRBJ1-1, with D perhaps matching TRBD1 (5 bases). Per germline, CDR1 KGHSH and CDR2 LQKENI. This CDR3 spans 14 amino acids. Trimming pared 6 bases from V and 2 bases from J, leaving 13 bases between. The CDR3 spells CASSSGHPNTEAFF. The CDR3 nucleotides read TGTGCCAGCTCGTCTGGACACCCTAACACTGAAGCTTTCTTT.

The gene calls are TRBV6-6 and TRBJ2-5; 7 bases are shared with TRBD2. The CDR3 length is 12 residues. Trimming cost V 8 bases and J 4 bases; bases outside gene matches: 4. Germline CDR1 and CDR2: MNHNY and SVGAGI (reference sequence). The CDR3 DNA reads TGTGCCAGCGGCGGGAGCAGAGAGACCCAGTACTTC. Encoded protein: CASGGSRETQYF.

This rearrangement joins TRBV2 to TRBJ2-7, with 13 bases identical to TRBD2. The V gene end was trimmed by 4 bases and the J gene end by 7 bases; junction bases not matched to a gene: 4. CDR1 and CDR2 from the germline V gene are SNHLY and FYNNEI. This CDR3 has 14 residues. The CDR3 DNA follows: TGTGCCAGCAGTGTGGGGACTAGCGGGACGGAGCAGTACTTC. Residues: CASSVGTSGTEQYF.

The chain couples TRBV2 to TRBJ1-4; D not certain. This CDR3 has 13 amino acids. V dropped 4 bases and J dropped 5 bases, with 8 bases sitting between them. Germline V lookup: CDR1 SNHLY, CDR2 FYNNEI. Here the CDR3 DNA reads TGTGCCAGCAGTGGCGGCAGGAATGAAAAACTGTTTTTT. This encodes CASSGGRNEKLFF.

The chain links TRBV19 to TRBJ2-2, with 12 bases aligning to TRBD2. The CDR3 spans 16 residues. The germline V gene encodes CDR1 LNHDA and CDR2 SQIVND (reference sequence). V was pared by 1 base and J by 6 bases, with 3 bases of the junction left unmatched. CDR3 loop: CASSIVSSGRAGELFF. The CDR3 DNA reads as TGTGCCAGTAGTATAGTGTCTAGCGGGAGGGCCGGGGAGCTGTTTTTT.

The rearrangement uses TRBV18 and TRBJ2-7, with 11 bases lining up with TRBD1. V dropped 3 bases and J dropped 2; count of bases not matched to a gene: 3. The CDR3 is 15 residues long. Germline assignment: CDR1 KGHSH and CDR2 LQKENI. DNA of the CDR3: TGTGCCAGCTCACCTGGGGGACAGGGGGCCTACGAGCAGTACTTC. Translated: CASSPGGQGAYEQYF.

The chain couples TRBV12-3 or TRBV12-4 to TRBJ1-1; D remains ambiguous. This CDR3 has 10 residues. V was cut by 7 bases and J by 0 bases, with 0 bases left in between. The CDR3 is CASMNTEAFF. The CDR3 DNA follows: TGTGCCAGCATGAACACTGAAGCTTTCTTT.